Each of the 10 T cell receptor beta chains below was sequenced from the same sample in a study of shared clonotypes between healthy human individuals. The repertoire was sequenced with immunoSEQ multiplex PCR; TCRdb's copy has only in-frame clones and lacks some. The sample yields 1,500,000 or so clones, approximately 96% seen once. The sequenced sample was naive CD4+ T cells sorted from blood. Subset described: CD45RA+ positively selected. These receptors all come from a man aged 30 to 39 in good health.

V and J are TRBV27 and TRBJ2-1; TRBD2 is a possible D gene (6 bases). Germline CDR1 and CDR2: MNHEY and SMNVEV (reference sequence). V gave up 2 bases and J gave up 0 bases, with 11 bases separating them. There are 16 residues in the CDR3. CDR3 in amino acids: CASSLGGWDSYNEQFF. CDR3 DNA: TGTGCCAGCAGTTTAGGGGGGTGGGACTCCTACAATGAGCAGTTCTTC.

The chain combines TRBV15 with TRBJ2-5; D is unclear. Germline CDR1 and CDR2: LNHNV and YYDKDF (reference sequence). The V end lost 1 base, the J end lost 1 base, and 4 bases lay between the germline ends. There are 13 residues in the CDR3. The CDR3 reads CATSRAFQETQYF. The CDR3 DNA sequence: TGTGCCACCAGCAGAGCCTTCCAAGAGACCCAGTACTTC.

This chain links TRBV7-8 with TRBJ2-5, with D possibly being TRBD1 or TRBD2 (5 bases each). Trimming removed 3 bases from V and 5 bases from J, with 7 bases in between. Germline V CDR1 and CDR2: SGHVS, FQNEAQ. The CDR3 runs 12 residues. CDR3 region: CASSFEGETQYF. In DNA form, the CDR3 reads TGTGCCAGCAGCTTCGAGGGGGAGACCCAGTACTTC.

The V gene is TRBV27, the J gene TRBJ2-1; D perhaps matches TRBD2 (7 bases). The V gene lost 2 bases and the J gene lost 5 bases, with 19 bases spanning the gap. The CDR3 has 17 amino acids. Germline-derived CDR1 and CDR2 are MNHEY and SMNVEV (reference sequence). CDR3: CASSLRGGAFNDNEQFF. The DNA for the CDR3 is TGTGCCAGCAGTTTAAGGGGGGGGGCCTTTAACGACAATGAGCAGTTCTTC.

This clone appeared a single time. The J gene is TRBJ2-5, the V gene TRBV4-1; D unclear. Trimming took 0 bases from V and 5 from J, leaving 10 bases between them. The length of the CDR3 is 14 residues. CDR1 is MGHRA, CDR2 YSYEKL, per germline. The chain's CDR3 is CASSQDPRRETQYF. In nucleotides, the CDR3 is TGCGCCAGCAGCCAAGATCCCCGGCGGGAGACCCAGTACTTC.

This rearrangement joins TRBV2 to TRBJ2-1; D is perhaps TRBD1 or TRBD2 (5 bases each). Germline V gene sequence: CDR1 SNHLY, CDR2 FYNNEI. Trimming shortened V by 8 bases and J by 4 bases, and 15 bases separated the two germline ends. This CDR3 spans 14 amino acids. In DNA form, the CDR3 reads TGTGCCAGCCTACGGGGCCGGGGATACAATGAGCAGTTCTTC. Translation: CASLRGRGYNEQFF.

The chain has TRBV7-2 and TRBJ2-7, with 11 bases matching TRBD1. V dropped 3 bases and J dropped 6; count of bases not matched to a gene: 10. The CDR3 totals 16 residues. Per the germline V gene, CDR1 is SGHTA and CDR2 is FQGNSA. The CDR3 sequence is CASSFEPGQGVPEQYF. Written as DNA, the CDR3 is TGTGCCAGCAGCTTCGAACCGGGACAGGGGGTTCCCGAGCAGTACTTC.

This chain links TRBV21-1 with TRBJ1-2; TRBD1 is the table's D call and was not checked against the DNA. TRBV21-1 is labeled a pseudogene. This CDR3 is built from 17 residues. CDR3 loop: CASSKGCRGRCLGGYTF. For the CDR3, the DNA is TGTGCCAGCAGCAAAGGATGTAGGGGGCGCTGTTTGGGTGGCTACACCTTC.

This chain joins TRBV19 and TRBJ1-2; D call uncertain. This CDR3 contains 13 residues. Germline-derived CDR1 and CDR2 are LNHDA and SQIVND (reference sequence). The germline V and J ends were trimmed by 2 bases and 8 bases, with 12 bases remaining between them. CDR3 nucleotides: TGTGCCAGTAGTATACTCGGACCTTCGGGCTACACCTTC. It translates to CASSILGPSGYTF.

The gene calls are TRBV6-5 and TRBJ2-7, with TRBD2 identical over 10 bases. The length of the CDR3 is 15 residues. Germline CDR1 and CDR2: MNHEY and SVGAGI. J was trimmed by 4 bases and V by 6 bases; bases with no gene match: 9. CDR3 residues: CASRVSSGSLYEQYF. The CDR3 DNA follows: TGTGCCAGCAGAGTGTCTAGCGGGAGTCTTTACGAGCAGTACTTC.